These T cell receptor beta chains were read from a single sample in a study of blood T cell repertoires in COVID-19. TCRdb's table, derived via immunoSEQ multiplex PCR, lists solely in-frame clones and lacks some. Of about 410,000 clones listed, 70% to 90% were seen once; the top ten hold approximately 1.4%. The specimen was peripheral blood. Every receptor here comes from a woman aged 25 to 39 with active or convalescent COVID-19. The CDR3 runs from the conserved cysteine through the conserved F or W. The D gene is left open where the match is weak. Size values are once, few and many counts, or a class for expanded clones, and some rows have none.

v_call	j_call	d_call	clone_size	cdr3_aa	cdr3_nt
TRBV10-2	TRBJ1-2	TRBD1	NA	CASSERRGPTPSYGYTF	TGCGCCAGCAGTGAGCGAAGGGGGCCTACCCCCTCCTATGGCTACACCTTC
TRBV9	TRBJ1-2	TRBD1	few	CASSVGQSYGYTF	TGTGCCAGCAGCGTGGGACAGTCCTATGGCTACACCTTC
TRBV3-1/TRBV3-2	TRBJ1-5	NA	NA	CASSLSPPQPQHF	TGTGCCAGCAGCCTGAGTCCACCCCAGCCCCAGCATTTT
TRBV3-1/TRBV3-2	TRBJ2-2	TRBD1	NA	CASSQQGAGTGELFF	TGTGCCAGCAGCCAACAGGGGGCAGGGACCGGGGAGCTGTTTTTT
TRBV5-4	TRBJ2-7	TRBD1	NA	CASSLAQGSSYEQYF	TGTGCCAGCAGCTTAGCACAGGGGTCTTCCTACGAGCAGTACTTC
TRBV24-1	TRBJ1-4	NA	few	CATSDLGRPGGEKLFF	TGTGCCACCAGTGATTTGGGACGCCCTGGAGGCGAAAAACTGTTTTTT
TRBV7-8	TRBJ1-3	TRBD1	once	CASSPRQGDSGNTIYF	TGTGCCAGCAGCCCCAGACAGGGGGACTCTGGAAACACCATATATTTT
TRBV10-3	TRBJ1-6	NA	NA	CAIRDTGLNSPLHF	TGTGCCATCCGAGACACAGGTTTGAATTCACCCCTCCACTTT
TRBV7-9	TRBJ1-1	TRBD1	NA	CASSLEGQGYTEAFF	TGTGCCAGCAGCTTAGAGGGACAGGGCTACACTGAAGCTTTCTTT
TRBV6-5	TRBJ1-1	NA	NA	CASSLTGTNTEAFF	TGTGCCAGCAGCCTAACAGGGACGAACACTGAAGCTTTCTTT
TRBV21-1	TRBJ2-5	NA	NA	CASSKEGRGEETQYF	TGTGCCAGCAGCAAAGAGGGTCGGGGGGAAGAGACCCAGTACTTC
TRBV5-1	TRBJ1-2	TRBD1	NA	CASSSGTGDGYTF	TGCGCCAGCAGTTCCGGGACAGGGGATGGCTACACCTTC
TRBV5-1	TRBJ2-6	TRBD1	NA	CASSSGTDLAGANVLTF	TGCGCCAGCAGCTCCGGGACAGACTTGGCTGGGGCCAACGTCCTGACTTTC
TRBV5-6	TRBJ1-1	TRBD1	NA	CASSSRDRGPTEAFF	TGTGCCAGCAGCTCCCGGGACAGGGGGCCGACTGAAGCTTTCTTT
TRBV5-6	TRBJ1-5	NA	once	CASSLAGTLAQPQHF	TGTGCCAGCAGCTTGGCGGGGACTTTGGCTCAGCCCCAGCATTTT
TRBV29-1	TRBJ1-1	TRBD1	NA	CSVEARKRTGALNTEAFF	TGCAGCGTTGAAGCCCGAAAGAGGACAGGGGCCCTGAACACTGAAGCTTTCTTT
TRBV7-6	TRBJ2-1	TRBD1	NA	CASSDTGTGTYEQFF	TGTGCCAGCAGCGACACCGGGACAGGGACCTATGAGCAGTTCTTC
TRBV6-5	TRBJ1-1	NA	few	CASSVPGTEAFF	TGTGCCAGCAGCGTCCCGGGGACTGAAGCTTTCTTT
TRBV7-9	TRBJ1-1	NA	NA	CASSTTTGTEAFF	TGTGCCAGCAGTACTACTACGGGTACTGAAGCTTTCTTT
TRBV7-9	TRBJ1-5	TRBD1	few	CASSLLGQGNLPQHF	TGTGCCAGCAGCTTACTAGGACAGGGGAATTTGCCCCAGCATTTT
TRBV18	TRBJ1-2	NA	once	CASSLNKNYGYTF	TGTGCCAGCTCTCTCAACAAAAACTATGGCTACACCTTC
TRBV6-5	TRBJ2-3	TRBD2	NA	CASKESGGVTDTQYF	TGTGCCAGCAAAGAGTCGGGGGGGGTCACAGATACGCAGTATTTT
TRBV9	TRBJ1-2	TRBD1	once	CASSPQGQGGSGGYTF	TGTGCCAGCAGCCCCCAAGGACAGGGGGGATCAGGTGGCTACACCTTC
TRBV6-6	TRBJ2-3	TRBD1	NA	CASSYSTGATQYF	TGTGCCAGCAGTTACTCGACAGGGGCTACGCAGTATTTT
TRBV4-1	TRBJ2-3	TRBD2	NA	CASSRVAGSDTQYF	TGCGCCAGCAGCCGTGTAGCGGGGTCAGATACGCAGTATTTT
TRBV5-1	TRBJ1-4	TRBD1	NA	CASSLAEHRGEKLFF	TGCGCCAGCAGCTTGGCGGAACACAGGGGTGAAAAACTGTTTTTT
TRBV9	TRBJ2-5	TRBD1	NA	CASSMGQQETQYF	TGTGCCAGCAGCATGGGACAGCAAGAGACCCAGTACTTC
TRBV5-1	TRBJ2-3	TRBD1	NA	CASSLDRGLGTDTQYF	TGCGCCAGCAGCTTGGACAGGGGGCTTGGGACAGATACGCAGTATTTT
TRBV19	TRBJ1-1	TRBD1	NA	CASRWDRDWTEAFF	TGTGCCAGTAGGTGGGACAGGGATTGGACTGAAGCTTTCTTT
TRBV18	TRBJ1-1	TRBD1	NA	CASSQTGTNTEAFF	TGTGCCAGCTCACAGACAGGGACGAACACTGAAGCTTTCTTT
TRBV15	TRBJ1-2	NA	NA	CATSRDWRLGEDYGYTF	TGTGCCACCAGCAGAGATTGGAGGTTAGGGGAGGACTATGGCTACACCTTC
TRBV6-2/TRBV6-3	TRBJ2-7	TRBD2	NA	CASSNPRGLAGPPDYEQYF	TGTGCCAGCAGCAACCCTAGAGGACTAGCGGGCCCCCCTGATTACGAGCAGTACTTC
TRBV3-1/TRBV3-2	TRBJ1-6	NA	NA	CASSQVRDSPLHF	TGTGCCAGCAGCCAAGTTCGGGATTCACCCCTCCACTTT
TRBV7-2	TRBJ2-1	NA	NA	CASSLGSTGTNEQFF	TGTGCCAGCAGCTTAGGTAGTACAGGGACGAATGAGCAGTTCTTC
TRBV5-1	TRBJ2-7	TRBD1	NA	CASSRTGTGYEQYF	TGCGCCAGCAGCCGGACAGGTACCGGCTACGAGCAGTACTTC
TRBV18	TRBJ1-3	TRBD1	NA	CASSPDRDNSGNTIYF	TGTGCCAGCTCCCCGGACAGGGACAACTCTGGAAACACCATATATTTT
TRBV9	TRBJ1-2	TRBD1	few	CASSVEDRLNYGYTF	TGTGCCAGCAGCGTAGAGGACAGGCTCAACTATGGCTACACCTTC
TRBV11-2	TRBJ2-7	NA	NA	CASTLGDSGYEQYF	TGTGCCAGCACCCTGGGGGACTCTGGCTACGAGCAGTACTTC
TRBV5-1	TRBJ2-7	TRBD1	NA	CASRPRQGFNYEQYF	TGCGCCAGCAGGCCCCGACAGGGTTTTAACTACGAGCAGTACTTC
TRBV20-1	TRBJ1-2	NA	NA	CSASSPVPTF	TGCAGTGCTAGTTCGCCGGTTCCCACCTTC
TRBV4-1	TRBJ1-2	NA	NA	CASSQDSSTNYGYTF	TGCGCCAGCAGCCAAGATTCCTCTACTAACTATGGCTACACCTTC
TRBV3-1/TRBV3-2	TRBJ1-1	NA	NA	CASSLQENTEAFF	TGTGCCAGCAGCCTTCAGGAGAACACTGAAGCTTTCTTT
TRBV2	TRBJ2-7	NA	NA	CASRLQGWEQYF	TGTGCCAGCAGGCTTCAGGGTTGGGAGCAGTACTTC
TRBV19	TRBJ1-6	TRBD1	NA	CASSNRGLGSPLHF	TGTGCCAGTAGTAACAGGGGGCTTGGTTCACCCCTCCACTTT
TRBV6-5	TRBJ2-5	TRBD2	NA	CASRVLAYQETQYF	TGTGCCAGCAGAGTACTAGCGTACCAAGAGACCCAGTACTTC
TRBV6-1	TRBJ1-2	TRBD1	NA	CASSATLPGQGTYGYTF	TGTGCCAGCAGTGCAACACTTCCGGGACAGGGAACCTATGGCTACACCTTC
TRBV2	TRBJ1-5	TRBD1	NA	CASSGGTGGNQPQHF	TGTGCCAGCAGTGGCGGGACAGGGGGCAATCAGCCCCAGCATTTT
TRBV29-1	TRBJ2-1	TRBD2	NA	CSGHAGTRGNEQFF	TGCAGCGGTCATGCCGGGACTAGGGGCAATGAGCAGTTCTTC
TRBV18	TRBJ1-3	TRBD1	NA	CASSLNTGDSGNTIYF	TGTGCCAGCTCACTGAATACAGGGGACTCTGGAAACACCATATATTTT
TRBV18	TRBJ1-3	TRBD1	NA	CASSVGQVDSGNTIYF	TGTGCCAGCTCAGTCGGACAGGTCGACTCTGGAAACACCATATATTTT
TRBV19	TRBJ1-5	NA	NA	CASSIGQQPQHF	TGTGCCAGTAGTATAGGGCAGCAGCCCCAGCATTTT
TRBV2	TRBJ1-2	NA	NA	CASRAAGLNYGYTF	TGTGCCAGCAGAGCGGCCGGGCTTAACTATGGCTACACCTTC
TRBV30	TRBJ1-2	NA	NA	CAWSVRGRLDYGYTF	TGTGCCTGGAGTGTCCGAGGCCGGTTGGACTATGGCTACACCTTC
TRBV5-8	TRBJ2-7	TRBD1	NA	CASSSQGGFYEQYF	TGTGCCAGCAGCTCACAGGGGGGTTTTTACGAGCAGTACTTC
TRBV19	TRBJ2-2	TRBD1	NA	CASNQGAGELFF	TGTGCCAGTAACCAGGGGGCCGGGGAGCTGTTTTTT
TRBV18	TRBJ1-2	NA	NA	CASSQTEGDYGYTF	TGTGCCAGCTCCCAGACGGAGGGTGACTATGGCTACACCTTC
TRBV14	TRBJ1-2	TRBD1	NA	CASSQDGGQLYGYTF	TGTGCCAGCAGCCAAGATGGGGGACAGCTCTATGGCTACACCTTC
TRBV11-2	TRBJ2-3	TRBD1	NA	CASSYSGQGFISTDTQYF	TGTGCCAGCAGCTACTCAGGACAGGGCTTCATTAGCACAGATACGCAGTATTTT
TRBV29-1	TRBJ1-4	NA	NA	CSVVPNGSEKLFF	TGCAGCGTTGTGCCTAACGGGAGTGAAAAACTGTTTTTT
TRBV5-1	TRBJ1-1	TRBD1	NA	CASSLWGTAEGTEAFF	TGCGCCAGCAGCTTGTGGGGGACAGCCGAGGGCACTGAAGCTTTCTTT